This T cell receptor (beta chain) stems from a study of cytomegalovirus exposure and HLA in healthy donors. Whole-study results and caveats: According to reports, the classifier identified cytomegalovirus status with high specificity and sensitivity. A later look showed TCR association rates differing by HLA locus, highest for DRB1 and lowest for HLA-C.

This clone came up once. Its specificity is not known. The PCR used 60 Vbeta and 13 Jbeta primers. In the original processing: Unique TCR beta chains totaled some 81 million in a later count, with around 10 million of them shared. Clones were read by immunoSEQ multiplex PCR, and TCRdb kept only the in-frame ones, dropping some. The DNA was the basis for D and trimming; V, J and clone size are from that table. The repertoire holds tens of thousands of clones, with roughly 73% as singletons. The CDR3 has 15 amino acids. The junction had 10 bases not matched to a gene; V was cut back by 5 bases and J by 5 bases. Germline CDR1 reads MNHEY; CDR2 reads SVGAGI. The donors (healthy individuals) were bone marrow donors.

This chain connects TRBV6-5 to TRBJ1-2; TRBD1 matches at 8 bases. The sequencing sample was made of PBMCs. This TCR came from a man aged 35 to 55 in good health and CMV-seronegative. The CDR3 region has the DNA TGTGCCAGCAGTCAAACGACAGGGGTAGGGTATGGCTACACCTTC. It translates to CASSQTTGVGYGYTF.